Below, 27 T cell receptor beta chains from the same sample are listed, as sequenced in a study of blood T cell repertoires in COVID-19. Profiling relied on immunoSEQ multiplex PCR, and the TCRdb table lists in-frame clones only, not all of them. The table shows about 200,000 clones, with roughly 80% occurring only once. Material: PBMCs or T cells enriched from blood (not recorded which). The receptors derive from a man aged 40-50 years who had recovered from COVID-19.

The rearrangement links TRBV2 to TRBJ1-4; 11 nucleotides align to TRBD1. Germline CDR1 and CDR2: SNHLY and FYNNEI. Trimming cost V 2 bases and J 7 bases; bases outside gene matches: 3. The CDR3 has 15 residues. CDR3 residues: CASSEWTGGFEKLFF. The CDR3 DNA reads TGTGCCAGCAGTGAATGGACAGGGGGCTTTGAAAAACTGTTTTTT.

This sequence joins TRBV3-1 (or the pseudogene TRBV3-2) and TRBJ2-6, with a weak D call TRBD1 (5 bases). Trimming took 4 bases from V and 0 from J, leaving 16 bases between them. The CDR3 consists of 18 residues. Germline lookup yields CDR1 LGHDT and CDR2 YNNKEL (reference sequence). CDR3 in amino acids: CASSRGHPSGSGANVLTF. DNA of the CDR3: TGTGCCAGCAGCCGAGGACACCCTTCTGGCTCTGGGGCCAACGTCCTGACTTTC.

This rearrangement joins TRBV19 to TRBJ1-1; D perhaps matches TRBD1 (5 bases). The CDR3 is 15 residues long. Trimming took 5 bases from V and 0 from J, leaving 13 bases between them. Per germline, CDR1 LNHDA and CDR2 SQIVND (reference sequence). The CDR3 DNA follows: TGTGCCAGTAGTTTCCTGGGACTTATGAACACTGAAGCTTTCTTT. Translation: CASSFLGLMNTEAFF.

The CDR3 reads CASSYARQGVTEAFF. The CDR3 region has the DNA TGTGCCAGCAGCTACGCCAGGCAGGGTGTGACTGAAGCTTTCTTT. The chain has TRBV2 and TRBJ1-1; TRBD1 might be the D (5 bases). The CDR3 contains 15 residues. Between the trimmed V and J ends, which lost 6 bases and 5 bases, there was a span of 19 bases. CDR1 and CDR2 (germline): SNHLY, FYNNEI.

The V call is TRBV6-5, the J call TRBJ1-2; TRBD1 matches at 9 bases. The CDR3 contains 15 residues. V lost 4 bases to trimming and J lost 2 bases; unmatched junction nucleotides: 5. Germline V lookup: CDR1 MNHEY, CDR2 SVGAGI. The CDR3 region is CASSSYGTGNYGYTF. DNA of the CDR3: TGTGCCAGCAGTTCGTACGGGACAGGGAACTATGGCTACACCTTC.

The chain has TRBV2 and TRBJ1-2; no firm D call. CDR1 and CDR2 from the germline V gene are SNHLY and FYNNEI. The CDR3 contains 15 residues. Trimming removed 4 bases at V and 0 bases at J, with 12 bases between. The CDR3 is CASSVEAVANYGYTF. Here the CDR3 DNA reads TGTGCCAGCAGTGTGGAGGCAGTTGCTAACTATGGCTACACCTTC. Looking up the rest from reference TRBV2 and TRBJ1-2 gives the full variable domain: EPEVTQTPSHQVTQMGQEVILRCVPISNHLYFYWYRQILGQKVEFLVSFYNNEISEKSEIFDDQFSVERPDGSNFTLKIRSTKLEDSAMYFCASSVEAVANYGYTFGSGTRLTVV.

This clone was picked up one time. The same CDR3 arises from other DNA sequences in this sample as well. The gene calls are TRBV5-1 and TRBJ2-7; TRBD1 is a possible D gene (5 bases). The germline V gene encodes CDR1 SGHRS and CDR2 YFSETQ. With 0 bases removed from V and 3 bases from J, the gap between germline ends came to 7 bases. This CDR3 is 13 amino acids long. The CDR3: CASSLARDYEQYF. The CDR3 DNA is TGCGCCAGCAGCTTGGCCAGGGACTACGAGCAGTACTTC.

The chain couples TRBV5-4 to TRBJ2-3; D is unclear. Trimming took off 8 bases at V and 1 base at J, with 11 bases between the two ends. Germline V CDR1 and CDR2: SGHNT, YYREEE (reference sequence). The CDR3 sequence is 13 residues long. CDR3 bases: TGTGCCAGGGCCCCGAAAGGCACAGATACGCAGTATTTT. Protein sequence: CARAPKGTDTQYF.

On this clone: Relative to the germline gene, one junction end is altered; a read error may explain this. The chain links TRBV7-2 to TRBJ1-5; possible D gene TRBD1, 5 bases. The germline V gene encodes CDR1 SGHTA and CDR2 FQGNSA. CDR3 length: 15 amino acids. As DNA, the CDR3 is TGTGCCAGCAGATTAGAATCAGGGTTAAATCAGCCCCAGCATTTT. Its protein is CASRLESGLNQPQHF.

The genes are TRBV7-2 and TRBJ1-1; D is perhaps TRBD1 (6 bases). This CDR3 region has 13 residues. Per germline, CDR1 SGHTA and CDR2 FQGNSA. The V gene lost 2 bases and the J gene lost 3 bases, with 7 bases spanning the gap. The CDR3 protein is CASSLHRDTEAFF. CDR3 sequence (DNA): TGTGCCAGCAGCTTACACAGGGACACTGAAGCTTTCTTT.

This clone appeared once. This chain joins TRBV20-1 and TRBJ1-1; D is unclear. The CDR3 consists of 11 residues. Germline CDR1 is DFQATT and CDR2 is SNEGSKA (reference sequence). Trimming pared 3 bases from V and 0 bases from J, leaving 2 bases between. CDR3 residues: CSASLNTEAFF. The CDR3 nucleotides are TGCAGTGCTAGCTTGAACACTGAAGCTTTCTTT.

The chain is built from TRBV19 and TRBJ2-1; D unresolved. From germline, CDR1 is LNHDA and CDR2 SQIVND (reference sequence). The CDR3 has 11 residues. V was cut by 6 bases and J by 7 bases, with 7 bases left in between. CDR3 DNA: TGTGCCAGTAGAAACTTTAATGAGCAGTTCTTC. Protein product: CASRNFNEQFF.

Only one count was recorded for this clone. V and J are TRBV11-2 and TRBJ2-7; D unclear. CDR1 and CDR2 (germline): SGHAT, FQNNGV. The CDR3 totals 10 residues. V was cut by 4 bases and J by 4 bases, with 2 bases left in between. The CDR3: CASSSYEQYF. CDR3 nucleotides: TGTGCCAGCAGCTCATACGAGCAGTACTTC. Based on the CDR3 plus reference TRBV11-2 and TRBJ2-7, the full variable domain is EAGVAQSPRYKIIEKRQSVAFWCNPISGHATLYWYQQILGQGPKLLIQFQNNGVVDDSQLPKDRFSAERLKGVDSTLKIQPAKLEDSAVYLCASSSYEQYFGPGTRLTVT.

This chain uses TRBV7-2 with TRBJ1-2; 8 nucleotides align to TRBD1. The CDR3 is 15 residues long. Germline V gene sequence: CDR1 SGHTA, CDR2 FQGNSA. J was trimmed by 5 bases and V by 1 base; bases with no gene match: 6. The CDR3 loop is CASSLDGRGPYGYTF. CDR3 DNA: TGTGCCAGCAGCTTAGACGGCAGGGGGCCTTATGGCTACACCTTC.

The chain has TRBV30 and TRBJ2-1; D is possibly TRBD1 (6 bases). The germline V gene encodes CDR1 GTSNPN and CDR2 SVGIG (reference sequence). The CDR3 has 13 residues. Trimming left V 8 bases short and J 7 bases short, with 18 bases between. The CDR3 DNA reads TGTGCCAGGGGGAGTGTCTACCGAAATGAGCAGTTCTTC. Protein product: CARGSVYRNEQFF.

The chain joins TRBV4-1 to TRBJ1-1; D unresolved. The ends were cut back, 0 bases at V and 1 base at J, with 9 bases in the middle. This CDR3 has 15 residues. Germline CDR1 is MGHRA and CDR2 is YSYEKL. The CDR3 nucleotides read TGCGCCAGCAGCCAAGATTATCGCAGGAACACTGAAGCTTTCTTT. Amino acids: CASSQDYRRNTEAFF.

The chain carries TRBV7-8 and TRBJ1-2, with D maybe TRBD1 (6 bases). V dropped 1 base and J dropped 7 bases, with 22 bases sitting between them. CDR3 length: 17 residues. CDR1 and CDR2 from the germline V gene are SGHVS and FQNEAQ. This chain's CDR3 is CASSLVVGAGEWGGYTF. The CDR3 DNA reads as TGTGCCAGCAGCTTAGTAGTGGGGGCAGGGGAATGGGGTGGCTACACCTTC.

The genes are TRBV2 and TRBJ1-1, with 8 bases that match TRBD1. CDR3 length equals 13 residues. V was clipped by 6 bases and J by 4 bases; unmatched bases: 4. The germline V gene encodes CDR1 SNHLY and CDR2 FYNNEI. The chain's CDR3 is CASSRQGSTEAFF. CDR3 coding DNA: TGTGCCAGCAGCCGACAGGGGTCCACTGAAGCTTTCTTT.

A single count supports this clone. This chain links TRBV11-3 with TRBJ2-1; weak D call: TRBD1 (5 bases). V lost 5 bases to trimming and J lost 1 base, with 12 bases between them. The CDR3 is 15 amino acids. Germline V gene lookup returns CDR1 SGHNT and CDR2 YENEEA. CDR3 residues: CASSSAGLSYNEQFF. The CDR3 nucleotides read TGTGCCAGCAGCAGCGCAGGGCTTTCCTACAATGAGCAGTTCTTC.

The chain has TRBV5-3 and TRBJ2-1; TRBD1 matches 8 bases. TRBV5-3 falls under the ORF class, with uncertain function. This CDR3 is 16 amino acids long. Germline trimming cut 2 bases from V and 5 bases from J; bases unmatched to any gene: 9. The CDR3 spells CARSFSLGQENNEQFF. CDR3 sequence (DNA): TGTGCCAGAAGCTTCTCCCTGGGACAGGAGAACAATGAGCAGTTCTTC.

The CDR3 sequence: CASSGFSGAQSNYGYTF. CDR3 bases: TGTGCCAGCAGTGGTTTTTCAGGGGCCCAATCAAACTATGGCTACACCTTC. This sequence joins TRBV2 and TRBJ1-2, with D perhaps matching TRBD1 (6 bases). The V end lost 4 bases, the J end lost 2 bases, and 20 bases lay between the germline ends. CDR1 and CDR2 from the germline V gene are SNHLY and FYNNEI. This CDR3 has 17 residues.

The chain uses TRBV27 and TRBJ2-5, with TRBD1 identical over 9 bases. CDR3 length: 16 residues. Germline V gives CDR1 MNHEY, CDR2 SMNVEV (reference sequence). V trimming: 5 bases; J trimming: 5 bases; junction bases outside the gene matches: 12. The DNA for the CDR3 is TGTGCCAGCAGTCTAACACAGGGGGCTAGTTGGGAGACCCAGTACTTC. Translation gives CASSLTQGASWETQYF.

This clone was seen more than once but under ten times. The chain employs TRBV30 and TRBJ1-1; a possible D gene is TRBD1 (5 bases). V was shortened by 3 bases and J by 10 bases, with 15 bases between the two germline ends. The length of the CDR3 is 12 residues. Looked up from germline, CDR1 is GTSNPN and CDR2 is SVGIG (reference sequence). In DNA, the CDR3 is TGTGCCTGGAGACCTATGGGAGGGGCAGCTTTCTTT. Protein: CAWRPMGGAAFF.

Only one count was recorded for this clone. This CDR3 is CASSGGEAFGYNEQFF. The DNA for the CDR3 is TGTGCCAGCAGTGGCGGCGAGGCCTTTGGGTACAATGAGCAGTTCTTC. This sequence joins TRBV28 and TRBJ2-1, with unresolved D. CDR1 and CDR2 from the germline V gene are MDHEN and SYDVKM. The CDR3 consists of 16 residues. The V gene lost 5 bases and the J gene lost 4 bases, with 18 bases spanning the gap.

The chain has TRBV28 and TRBJ1-1, with 7 bases matching TRBD1. This CDR3 spans 17 amino acids. J gave up 0 bases and V 3 bases, and 10 bases lay outside the gene matches. Per germline, CDR1 MDHEN and CDR2 SYDVKM. The CDR3 loop reads CASSFGPTGLLNTEAFF. As DNA, the CDR3 is TGTGCCAGCAGTTTCGGGCCGACAGGGCTTTTGAACACTGAAGCTTTCTTT.

The V call is TRBV19, the J call TRBJ1-5; unclear D gene. The CDR3 runs to 15 residues. The germline gives CDR1 LNHDA, CDR2 SQIVND (reference sequence). V gave up 3 bases and J gave up 7 bases, with 16 bases separating them. This CDR3 reads CASSIGPPGIQPQHF. The CDR3 DNA sequence: TGTGCCAGTAGTATCGGCCCCCCCGGGATCCAGCCCCAGCATTTT.

This rearrangement joins TRBV21-1 to TRBJ1-5. TRBV21-1 is reported as a pseudogene. The length of the CDR3 is 16 residues. The CDR3 spells CASSKAQSGGGQPQHF. CDR3 coding DNA: TGTGCCAGCAGCAAAGCTCAATCGGGGGGCGGTCAGCCCCAGCATTTT.